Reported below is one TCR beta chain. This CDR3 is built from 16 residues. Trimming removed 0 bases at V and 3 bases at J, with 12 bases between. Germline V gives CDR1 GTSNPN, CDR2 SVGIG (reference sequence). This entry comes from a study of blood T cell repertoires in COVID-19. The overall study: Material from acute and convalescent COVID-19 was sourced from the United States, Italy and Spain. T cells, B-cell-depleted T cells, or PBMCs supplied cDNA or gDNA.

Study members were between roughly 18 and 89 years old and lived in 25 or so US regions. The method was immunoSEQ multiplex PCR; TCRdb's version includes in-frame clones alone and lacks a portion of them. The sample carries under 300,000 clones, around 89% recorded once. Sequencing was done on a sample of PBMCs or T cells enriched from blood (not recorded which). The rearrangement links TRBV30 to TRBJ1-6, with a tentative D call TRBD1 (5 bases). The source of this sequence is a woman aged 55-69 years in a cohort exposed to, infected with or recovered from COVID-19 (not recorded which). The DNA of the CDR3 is TGTGCCTGGAGTGTTCAGGGATCCCTCTATAATTCACCCCTCCACTTT. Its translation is CAWSVQGSLYNSPLHF.